This T cell receptor beta chain was sequenced for a study of regulatory T cells in long-lasting Graves disease (dated by TCRdb to the early 2020s). Turning to the overall study: Newly diagnosed Graves' disease patients had taken antithyroid drugs for less than 3 months. This study used TCR sequencing and RNA sequencing of peripheral blood to compare persistent Graves' disease patients against newly diagnosed Graves' disease patients. The study took place in China and was registered as a clinical trial. A total of roughly 35 samples underwent TCR sequencing: some 13 from persistent and around 20 from newly diagnosed Graves' disease patients.

The sample's time point label, in plain terms: newly diagnosed GD, antithyroid drugs for less than 3 months. For both TCR sequencing and RNA sequencing, RNA was extracted from PBMCs using TRIzol. The diagnosis of Graves' disease was made according to American Thyroid Association guidelines. The patients came from an endocrinology department in Xi'an, China. From each patient, around 9 milliliters of peripheral blood was collected into an EDTA anticoagulant tube. PBMCs were isolated by Ficoll Paque Plus density gradient separation without further T cell sorting. An Agilent 2100 Bioanalyzer and agarose gel were used to assess RNA quality, and a NanoDrop 2000 was used to measure RNA concentration. Study-wide findings and limitations: As a limitation, the authors acknowledged that the small sample size may reduce accuracy. A larger number of public clonotypes was shared among persistent patients (approximately 2,600) than among newly diagnosed patients (roughly 1,000). Because the primary lesion, thyroid tissue, could not be accessed, the study looked at peripheral blood alone. Preferential use of TRBV28, TRBJ1-2 and TRBJ2-5 was observed in persistent disease, whereas TRBV20-1 and TRBJ2-1 were favored in newly diagnosed disease. Compared with newly diagnosed patients, persistent Graves' disease patients had lower TCR Shannon entropy and fewer highly expanded clones, which suggests clonal expansion. Sequencing and analysis were restricted to the TCR beta chain.

The library came from multiplex PCR. Sequenced on an Illumina HiSeq 4000. TCR beta libraries were built with iRepertoire HTBI primers and Arm-PCR amplification of CDR3 regions. Gel purification was performed on PCR products prior to sequencing. The original methods were these. Gene usage analysis of CDR3 amino acid clonotypes used the roughly 60 TRBV and about 13 TRBJ segments found across samples. COPE and FqMerger were used to merge the filtered high-quality paired reads into contigs. BLAST was used to align contigs to IMGT TRBV, TRBD and TRBJ reference genes, with CDR3 defined following IMGT. Clonotypes above 0.1% frequency were classified as highly expanded clones. Shannon entropy served as the measure of repertoire diversity, while the Gini coefficient captured V-J evenness. A clonotype was considered public if more than one individual shared it. TCRdb took the public reads, trimmed them with fastp at Q25, ran MiXCR for clone calling and kept in-frame beta chains. Rows with a matching CDR3 protein are joined into one entry that keeps the most common DNA and genes. TCRdb, not the authors, supplied the V and J calls. This sample holds approximately 470,000 distinct CDR3 sequences; roughly 17% were observed only once. 12% of the sample is taken by the ten largest.

According to the germline V gene (reference sequence), CDR1 reads DFQATT and CDR2 reads SNEGSKA. The CDR3 covers 15 residues, taking in both the cysteine and the phenylalanine. Of the read, only the CDR3 DNA is kept; its 45 bases are in frame from base 1. Between the V and J ends, shortened by 0 bases and 4 bases respectively, the junction contains 13 bases. The table lists this clonotype with many counts. The antigen this receptor binds is unknown. The input lacks base qualities; no much larger clone sits a single base away. These data were likewise used in another study, on T cells in Graves' hyperthyroidism and ophthalmopathy. From the second report: Stable Graves' hyperthyroidism was defined as the absence of progression to ophthalmopathy over 18 months of follow-up. Hyperthyroidism patients were newly diagnosed, had a disease duration of under 2 months, and were aged 18 to 65 years. The study excluded patients with uncontrolled infections, other autoimmune diseases, pregnancy or lactation. Clinical symptoms, serum thyroxine and TRAb, thyroid ultrasound, and orbital computed tomography formed the basis for the diagnoses. The TCR CDR3 was subjected to a first round of RT-PCR using the HTBI primer set and the Qiagen OneStep RT-PCR kit. Most expanded thyroid clonotypes (frequency above 0.001) were also found in blood, which suggests that blood repertoires may mirror thyroid immune responses. In cross-validation, a model built on a 13 V-J signature told ophthalmopathy apart from stable hyperthyroidism with approximately 91% sensitivity and around 83% specificity, and in testing the same model reached 80%/75%. In validation, progression to ophthalmopathy was predicted by the model with 70.59% sensitivity and roughly 76% specificity, a median of about 6.4 months before onset. A discovery cohort of around 100 patients, roughly 40 with Graves' ophthalmopathy and over 55 with stable Graves' hyperthyroidism, was used to find distinguishing TCR V-J signatures. An independent validation cohort of under 20 hyperthyroidism patients and 15 or so patients who later progressed to ophthalmopathy tested prospective prediction of ophthalmopathy. The 100 discovery patients were randomly split 7:3 into training and test sets. The study also compared thyroid tissue and blood T-cell repertoires from roughly six Graves' hyperthyroidism patients. After blood sampling, hyperthyroidism patients were treated with methimazole at a starting dose of 30 mg daily, and ophthalmopathy patients were treated with high-dose intravenous methylprednisolone. Libraries were constructed in a second round of multiplex PCR, after which size selection and purification were performed. Paired-end sequencing of the libraries was performed with 100 bp reads on an Illumina HiSeq2000. SOAPnuke was used to process the raw data, removing reads that contained adapters or uncalled bases, had a mean Phred below 15, or lacked an exact match to the constant primer or identifier. COPE v1.2.5 was used to merge high-quality paired reads, and clonotypes were defined as unique nucleotide sequences. MiTCR v1.1 was used to align clonotypes to the IMGT TRBV, TRBD and TRBJ reference segments. The analysis included only V-J combinations with a frequency above 0.0001, which together covered approximately 99% of the repertoires. The TCS score was defined as the ratio of F50 (clonal expansion) to E x V (chaos), calculated using BLOSUM62-based TCRdist between CDR3 peptides within each V-J. Welch's t-statistics and random forest reduced around 520 V-J features to 13, which were used in a naive Bayes classifier (R e1071). Sample size was not statistically predetermined, and investigators were not blinded to group allocation. The paper describes TCR Vbeta CDR3 sequencing of about 140 peripheral blood samples, made up of approximately 40 ophthalmopathy patients, 70 to 80 hyperthyroidism patients and roughly 17 progressor patients.

This chain joins TRBV20-1 to TRBJ1-5, with the D segment identity uncertain. The clonotype comes from a man aged 35 to 55 with Graves disease. Donor details come from another sample of the same person, matched by shared clones. The material was peripheral blood mononuclear cells (PBMCs), obtained at new diagnosis, from a patient treated with antithyroid drugs. For the CDR3, the sequence is CSARDRSAGNQPQHF. The DNA sequence follows: TGCAGTGCTAGAGATAGGTCGGCAGGTAATCAGCCCCAGCATTTT.